This T cell receptor (beta chain) emerged from a study of T cell clonality in common variable immunodeficiency. Broader study findings: CVID subjects had higher TCRbeta clonality than healthy controls, most marked in about a third. In common variable immunodeficiency, TCR beta chains reportedly carried fewer deletions and N-nucleotide insertions. Fewer TCRbeta clones were shared among CVID subjects than controls.

Profiled with immunoSEQ multiplex PCR; TCRdb holds only in-frame clones, not every one. The data show approximately 57,000 clones, with none appearing a single time. Blood samples were heparinized, about 5 to 9 ml per donor. This clone was detected many times. Its antigen is currently unknown. The receptor's source is a person aged 18 to 75 in good health. Specimen: peripheral blood mononuclear cells.

The sequenced CDR3 bases are TGTGCCAGCAGCCCTAGGTTAGTTAACTACAATGAG. Its translation: CASSPRLVNYNE. The entire CDR3 is CASSPRLVNYNEQFF. The chain couples TRBV7-3 to TRBJ2-1; D remains unclear. The read halts 3 residues ahead of the CDR3 end, with the missing end drawn from the germline J gene. The CDR3 totals 15 residues. Germline V gene data show CDR1 as SGHTA and CDR2 as FQGTGA. Trimming took off 5 bases at V and 3 bases at J, with 14 bases between the two ends.